The 21 T cell receptor beta chains in this list originate from one sample, sequenced in a study of read filtering for tumor transcriptome and immune sequencing. Molecular barcoded adaptors covering alpha/delta and beta/gamma chains were used on 400 ng RNA. In TCRdb, the reads were re-called with MiXCR into one record per CDR3 protein. The sample carries some 140,000 distinct CDR3 sequences, roughly 13% recorded once. The sequenced sample was a population of CD138-negative cells sorted from bone marrow. All receptors derive from a donor at least 40 years old with multiple myeloma.

The rearrangement uses TRBV12-3 or TRBV12-4 and TRBJ2-6, with 7 bases matching TRBD1. The junction had 10 bases not matched to a gene; V was cut back by 5 bases and J by 0 bases. The CDR3 is 18 residues long. The CDR3 region is CASSTDRILDSGANVLTF. In nucleotides, the CDR3 is TGTGCCAGCAGTACGGACAGGATTCTCGACTCTGGGGCCAACGTCCTGACTTTC.

J is TRBJ1-4 and V is TRBV10-1; no definite D call. The CDR3 runs to 14 residues. V lost 3 bases and J 3 bases, leaving 8 bases between the germline ends. Germline loops: CDR1 WNHNN, CDR2 SYGVQD (reference sequence). The CDR3 DNA sequence: TGCGCCAGCAGTGACGGGGAGTCTAATGAAAAACTGTTTTTT. Amino acids: CASSDGESNEKLFF.

In this sample, this clonotype turned up many times. The genes are TRBV20-1 and TRBJ1-2; D not resolved. Trimming removed 0 bases at V and 8 bases at J, with 16 bases between. There are 14 residues in the CDR3. Per the germline V gene, CDR1 is DFQATT and CDR2 is SNEGSKA (reference sequence). The CDR3 coding sequence is TGCAGTGCTAGAGATGAAGGACCGGCTGACGGCTACACCTTC. Translation: CSARDEGPADGYTF.

This clonotype appeared many times. The chain combines TRBV9 with TRBJ2-3; 8 nucleotides align to TRBD1. J was trimmed by 4 bases and V by 4 bases; bases with no gene match: 8. The CDR3 loop spans 15 amino acids. The germline gives CDR1 SGDLS, CDR2 YYNGEE. CDR3 amino acids: CASSRRQGHADTQYF. The CDR3 DNA reads as TGTGCCAGCAGCAGACGACAGGGGCATGCAGATACGCAGTATTTT.

This clonotype has at least ten counts. The chain employs TRBV7-3 and TRBJ2-2; TRBD2 matches 9 bases. In germline, CDR1 is SGHTA, CDR2 FQGTGA. The length of the CDR3 is 16 residues. V dropped 5 bases and J dropped 0; count of bases not matched to a gene: 4. The CDR3 protein is CASSLAGPANTGELFF. CDR3 DNA sequence: TGTGCCAGCAGCCTAGCGGGGCCGGCGAACACCGGGGAGCTGTTTTTT.

This clonotype occurred many times. The chain joins TRBV4-2 to TRBJ2-3; D is unresolved. Germline values: CDR1 LGHNA, CDR2 YNFKEQ. V was cut by 4 bases and J by 2 bases, with 7 bases left in between. The length of the CDR3 is 13 residues. CDR3 nucleotide sequence: TGTGCCAGCAGCCGGCAGACCACAGATACGCAGTATTTT. Its protein is CASSRQTTDTQYF.

This chain uses TRBV24-1 with TRBJ2-1; 7 nucleotides align to TRBD1. Trimming removed 4 bases from V and 6 bases from J; junction bases left unmatched: 14. CDR3 size: 17 residues. Germline-derived CDR1 and CDR2 are KGHDR and SFDVKD. The CDR3 region is CATSDQSTQGKVNEQFF. CDR3 coding DNA: TGTGCCACCAGTGACCAATCGACACAGGGGAAGGTCAATGAGCAGTTCTTC.

This clonotype was picked up many times. The rearrangement joins TRBV15 to TRBJ2-7; maybe TRBD2 (5 bases). The CDR3 extends over 16 amino acids. V lost 4 bases and J 7 bases, leaving 23 bases between the germline ends. Looked up from germline, CDR1 is LNHNV and CDR2 is YYDKDF (reference sequence). CDR3 bases: TGTGCCACCAGCACAGATAAACTAATGACTAAGGAGGAGCAGTACTTC. The encoded protein is CATSTDKLMTKEEQYF.

Remarks on this clonotype: A much larger clone sits a single nucleotide away, making a read error possible. This sequence joins TRBV25-1 and TRBJ1-1; D unresolved. The CDR3 has 13 residues. CDR1 and CDR2 from the germline V gene are MGHDK and SYGVNS. CDR3 nucleotides: TGTGCCGGCAGCGGGGTGGAATACACTGAAGCTTTCTTT. It specifies CAGSGVEYTEAFF.

This clonotype has ten or more counts. The V call is TRBV6-6, the J call TRBJ1-1; D may be TRBD1 (6 bases). V was cut by 7 bases and J by 3 bases, with 12 bases left in between. The CDR3 length is 13 residues. Germline CDR1 and CDR2: MNHNY and SVGAGI (reference sequence). The CDR3 DNA reads as TGTGCCAGCAAGAACAGGGCGGACACTGAAGCTTTCTTT. It specifies CASKNRADTEAFF.

This clonotype has just a few counts. The chain recombines TRBV19 with TRBJ1-5; tentative D call: TRBD1 (5 bases). This CDR3 is 15 amino acids long. Germline V gene data show CDR1 as LNHDA and CDR2 as SQIVND (reference sequence). V was trimmed by 7 bases and J by 0 bases, leaving 13 bases between them. The CDR3 loop is CASIRTPNSNQPQHF. In DNA, the CDR3 is TGTGCCAGTATCCGGACACCGAATAGCAATCAGCCCCAGCATTTT.

This clonotype was seen repeatedly, ten times or more. The chain combines TRBV20-1 with TRBJ2-7; D might be TRBD1 (5 bases). V was trimmed by 6 bases and J by 3 bases, leaving 9 bases between them. Germline CDR1 DFQATT, CDR2 SNEGSKA (reference sequence). The length of the CDR3 is 11 residues. The CDR3 bases are TGCAGTGCGGCTCAGGGCTACGAGCAGTACTTC. Translation: CSAAQGYEQYF.

This clonotype was picked up a small number of times. The V call is TRBV5-1, the J call TRBJ2-1; no clear D gene. The V end lost 4 bases, the J end lost 2 bases, and 10 bases lay between the germline ends. The CDR3 extends over 14 amino acids. Per the germline V gene, CDR1 is SGHRS and CDR2 is YFSETQ. The CDR3 spells CASSPWGAYNEQFF. CDR3 DNA sequence: TGCGCCAGCAGCCCATGGGGTGCCTACAATGAGCAGTTCTTC. The full variable domain, with the rest looked up from reference TRBV5-1 and TRBJ2-1, is KAGVTQTPRYLIKTRGQQVTLSCSPISGHRSVSWYQQTPGQGLQFLFEYFSETQRNKGNFPGRFSGRQFSNSRSEMNVSTLELGDSALYLCASSPWGAYNEQFFGPGTRLTVL.

This clonotype was counted ten times or more. The V gene is TRBV11-3, the J gene TRBJ1-6; D unresolved. The CDR3 runs to 12 residues. CDR1 SGHNT and CDR2 YENEEA come from the germline V gene. V was pared by 1 base and J by 15 bases, with 10 bases between. The CDR3 region is CASSLAGKGLHF. The DNA for the CDR3 is TGTGCCAGCAGCTTAGCCGGGAAAGGCCTCCACTTT. The full variable domain, with the rest looked up from reference TRBV11-3 and TRBJ1-6, is EAGVVQSPRYKIIEKKQPVAFWCNPISGHNTLYWYLQNLGQGPELLIRYENEEAVDDSQLPKDRFSAERLKGVDSTLKIQPAELGDSAVYLCASSLAGKGLHFGNGTRLTVT.

This clonotype occurred many times. The chain combines TRBV7-9 with TRBJ1-3; no reliable D call. The V gene's germline CDR1 is SEHNR and CDR2 FQNEAQ (reference sequence). This CDR3 contains 14 residues. Trimming pared 3 bases from V and 0 bases from J, leaving 6 bases between. DNA for the CDR3: TGTGCCAGCAGCTTTCAGAGCTCTGGAAACACCATATATTTT. Translated, it gives CASSFQSSGNTIYF.

Regarding this clonotype: This may come from a read error, since a much larger clone is one base off. The V call is TRBV7-2, the J call TRBJ1-1, with D perhaps TRBD1 (5 bases). CDR3 size: 15 residues. Germline CDR1 and CDR2: SGHTA and FQGNSA. CDR3 nucleotides: TGTGCCAGCAGCTTAACAGGCTCAGGGAACACTGAAGCTTCCTTT. Translating it yields CASSLTGSGNTEASF.

This clonotype was seen many times. The chain uses TRBV20-1 and TRBJ2-1; D is unresolved. The germline V gene has CDR1 DFQATT and CDR2 SNEGSKA (reference sequence). The ends were cut back, 6 bases at V and 4 bases at J, with 13 bases in the middle. CDR3 length: 13 residues. This CDR3 reads CSARYSGYNEQFF. The CDR3 DNA reads TGCAGTGCGCGGTACAGTGGGTACAATGAGCAGTTCTTC.

This clonotype was recorded at least ten times. The chain has TRBV12-3 or TRBV12-4 and TRBJ1-1, with 10 positions matching TRBD1. CDR3 size: 15 residues. Trimming removed 7 bases from V and 3 bases from J; junction bases left unmatched: 8. CDR3 sequence: CASNPGQGGHTEAFF. CDR3 sequence (DNA): TGTGCCAGCAATCCCGGACAGGGGGGACACACTGAAGCTTTCTTT.

This clonotype was found many times. The DNA of the CDR3 is TGTGCCAGCAGTTCCGGTATCGGAGATACGCAGTATTTT. Translating it yields CASSSGIGDTQYF. The chain has TRBV12-3 or TRBV12-4 and TRBJ2-3; D ambiguous. Trimming left V 4 bases short and J 5 bases short, with 10 bases between. This CDR3 spans 13 amino acids.

This clonotype was counted many times. V gene TRBV10-3 combines with J gene TRBJ2-2; no clear D. The V end lost 0 bases, the J end lost 6 bases, and 11 bases lay between the germline ends. Germline loops: CDR1 ENHRY, CDR2 SYGVKD. This CDR3 has 15 amino acids. CDR3 nucleotides: TGTGCCATCAGTGAGTCAAGTGGGCAGTCCGGGGAGCTGTTTTTT. Protein sequence: CAISESSGQSGELFF.

This clonotype was counted only a few times. A much bigger clone sits one base away, suggesting this may be a read error. This chain uses TRBV7-8 with TRBJ1-2; TRBD1 is a possible D gene (6 bases). Trimming stripped 6 bases from V and 8 bases from J, with 13 bases between. The CDR3 runs to 12 residues. Germline V gives CDR1 SGHVS, CDR2 FQNEAQ. This chain's CDR3 is CASSPDGGGYTF. The CDR3 DNA reads as TGTGCCAGCAGTCCCGACGGGGGCGGCTACACCTTC.